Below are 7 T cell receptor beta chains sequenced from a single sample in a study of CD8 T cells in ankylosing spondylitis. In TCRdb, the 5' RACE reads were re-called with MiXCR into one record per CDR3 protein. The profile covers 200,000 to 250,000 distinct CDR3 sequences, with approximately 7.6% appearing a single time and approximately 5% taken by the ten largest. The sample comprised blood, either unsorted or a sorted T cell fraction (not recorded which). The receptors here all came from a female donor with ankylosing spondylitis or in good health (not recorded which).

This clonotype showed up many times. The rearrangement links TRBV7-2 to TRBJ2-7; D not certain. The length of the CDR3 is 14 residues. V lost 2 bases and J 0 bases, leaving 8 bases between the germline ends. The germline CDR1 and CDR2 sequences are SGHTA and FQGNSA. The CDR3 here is CASSLTGSSYEQYF. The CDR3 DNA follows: TGTGCCAGCAGCTTAACTGGAAGCTCCTACGAGCAGTACTTC.

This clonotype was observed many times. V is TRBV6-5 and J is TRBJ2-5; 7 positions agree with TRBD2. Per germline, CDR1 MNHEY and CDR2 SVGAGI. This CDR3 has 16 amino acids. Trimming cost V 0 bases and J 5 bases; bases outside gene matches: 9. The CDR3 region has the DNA TGTGCCAGCAGTTACTCGGGGGGAGGGCCGGTGGAGACCCAGTACTTC. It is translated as CASSYSGGGPVETQYF.

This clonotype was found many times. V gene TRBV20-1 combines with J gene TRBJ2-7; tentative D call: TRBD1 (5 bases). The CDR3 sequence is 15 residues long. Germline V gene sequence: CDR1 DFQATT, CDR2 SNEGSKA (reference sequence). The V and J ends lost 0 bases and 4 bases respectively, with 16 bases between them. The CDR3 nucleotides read TGCAGTGCTAGAGATCATCAGGGCGTTCGGTACGAGCAGTACTTC. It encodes CSARDHQGVRYEQYF.

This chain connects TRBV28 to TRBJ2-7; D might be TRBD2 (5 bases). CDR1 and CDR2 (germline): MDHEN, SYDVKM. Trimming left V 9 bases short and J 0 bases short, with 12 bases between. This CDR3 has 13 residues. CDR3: CASGPTTSYEQYF. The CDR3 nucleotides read TGTGCCAGTGGTCCGACTACCTCCTACGAGCAGTACTTC.

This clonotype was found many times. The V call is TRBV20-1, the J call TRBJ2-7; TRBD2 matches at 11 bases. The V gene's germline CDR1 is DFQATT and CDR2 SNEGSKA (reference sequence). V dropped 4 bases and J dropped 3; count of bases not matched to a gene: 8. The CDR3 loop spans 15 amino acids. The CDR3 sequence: CSAIAGGPRLYEQYF. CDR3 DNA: TGCAGTGCTATAGCGGGAGGGCCAAGGCTCTACGAGCAGTACTTC.

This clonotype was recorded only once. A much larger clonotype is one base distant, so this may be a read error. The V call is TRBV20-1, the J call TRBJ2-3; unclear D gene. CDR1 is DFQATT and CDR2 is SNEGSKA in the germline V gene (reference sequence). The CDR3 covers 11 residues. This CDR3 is CSVLSTDRQYF. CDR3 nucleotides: TGCAGTGTGCTGAGCACAGATAGGCAGTATTTT.

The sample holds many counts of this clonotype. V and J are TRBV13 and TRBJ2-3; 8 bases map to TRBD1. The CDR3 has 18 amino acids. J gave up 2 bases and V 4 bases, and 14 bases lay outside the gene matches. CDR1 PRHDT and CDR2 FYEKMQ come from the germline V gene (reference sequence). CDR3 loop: CASSSTLNPGQDTDTQYF. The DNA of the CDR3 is TGTGCCAGCAGCTCAACGTTGAATCCGGGACAGGACACAGATACGCAGTATTTT.